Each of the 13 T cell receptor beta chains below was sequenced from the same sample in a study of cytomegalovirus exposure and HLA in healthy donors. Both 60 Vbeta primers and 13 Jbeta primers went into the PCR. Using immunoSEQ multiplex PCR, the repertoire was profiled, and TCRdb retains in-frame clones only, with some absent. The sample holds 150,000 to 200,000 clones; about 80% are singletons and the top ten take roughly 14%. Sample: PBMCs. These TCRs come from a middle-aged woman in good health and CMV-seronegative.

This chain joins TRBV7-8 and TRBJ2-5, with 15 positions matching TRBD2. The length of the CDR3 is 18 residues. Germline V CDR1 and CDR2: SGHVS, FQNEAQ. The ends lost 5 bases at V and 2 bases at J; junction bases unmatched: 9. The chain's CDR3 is CASSPGTSGRPGQETQYF. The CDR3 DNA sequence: TGTGCCAGCAGCCCCGGGACTAGCGGGAGGCCTGGGCAAGAGACCCAGTACTTC.

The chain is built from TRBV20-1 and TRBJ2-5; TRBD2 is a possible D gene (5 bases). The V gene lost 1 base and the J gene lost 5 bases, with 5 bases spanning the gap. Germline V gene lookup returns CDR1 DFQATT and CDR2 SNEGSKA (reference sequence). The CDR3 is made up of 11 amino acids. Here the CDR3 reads CSARGGETQYF. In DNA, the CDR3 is TGCAGTGCTAGAGGCGGGGAGACCCAGTACTTC.

CDR3 nucleotides: TGTGCCAGCAGCAACCGACAGGGAAACTACGAGCAGTACTTC. Residues: CASSNRQGNYEQYF. The chain has TRBV7-8 and TRBJ2-7; 7 bases fit TRBD1. Losses at the gene ends were 5 bases for V and 3 bases for J; bases not matched to a gene: 7. The CDR3 is 14 residues long. Per the germline V gene, CDR1 is SGHVS and CDR2 is FQNEAQ. Combining the CDR3 with reference TRBV7-8 and TRBJ2-7 gives the whole variable domain GAGVSQSPRYKVAKRGQDVALRCDPISGHVSLFWYQQALGQGPEFLTYFQNEAQLDKSGLPSDRFFAERPEGSVSTLKIQRTQQEDSAVYLCASSNRQGNYEQYFGPGTRLTVT.

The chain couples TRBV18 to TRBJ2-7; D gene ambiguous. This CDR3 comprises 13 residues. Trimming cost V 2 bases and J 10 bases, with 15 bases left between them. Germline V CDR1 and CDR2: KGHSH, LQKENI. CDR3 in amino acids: CASSPESKAAQYF. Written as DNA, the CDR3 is TGTGCCAGCTCACCAGAAAGTAAGGCGGCTCAGTACTTC.

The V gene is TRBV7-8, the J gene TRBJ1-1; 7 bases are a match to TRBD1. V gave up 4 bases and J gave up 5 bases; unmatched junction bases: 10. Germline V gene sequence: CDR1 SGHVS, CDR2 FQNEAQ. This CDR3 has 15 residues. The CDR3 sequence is CASSSRLQGRTEAFF. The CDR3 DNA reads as TGTGCCAGCAGCTCAAGACTACAGGGGCGGACTGAAGCTTTCTTT.

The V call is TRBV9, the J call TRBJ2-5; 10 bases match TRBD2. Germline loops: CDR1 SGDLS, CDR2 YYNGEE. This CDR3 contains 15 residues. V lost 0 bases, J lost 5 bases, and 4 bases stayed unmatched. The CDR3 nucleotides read TGTGCCAGCAGCGTAGGTAATAGCGGGAGGGAGACCCAGTACTTC. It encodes CASSVGNSGRETQYF.

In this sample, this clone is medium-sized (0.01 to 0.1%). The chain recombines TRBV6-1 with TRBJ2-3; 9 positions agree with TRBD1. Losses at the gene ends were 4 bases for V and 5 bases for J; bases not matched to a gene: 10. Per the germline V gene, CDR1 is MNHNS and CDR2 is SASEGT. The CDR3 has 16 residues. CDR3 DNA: TGTGCCAGCAGTGTGTCGACAGGGGGGGGCGGAGATACGCAGTATTTT. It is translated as CASSVSTGGGGDTQYF.

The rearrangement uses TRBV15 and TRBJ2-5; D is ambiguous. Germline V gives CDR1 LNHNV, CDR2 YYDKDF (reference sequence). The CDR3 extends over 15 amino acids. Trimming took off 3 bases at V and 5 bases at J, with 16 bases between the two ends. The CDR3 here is CATSSVNSRWETQYF. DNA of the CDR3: TGTGCCACCAGCAGTGTAAATTCGCGATGGGAGACCCAGTACTTC.

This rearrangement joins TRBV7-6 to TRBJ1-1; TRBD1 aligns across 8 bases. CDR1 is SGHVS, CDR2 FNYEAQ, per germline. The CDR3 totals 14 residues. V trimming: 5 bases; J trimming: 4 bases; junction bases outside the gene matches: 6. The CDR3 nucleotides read TGTGCCAGCAGCCTGACAGGGGTTGTCACTGAAGCTTTCTTT. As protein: CASSLTGVVTEAFF. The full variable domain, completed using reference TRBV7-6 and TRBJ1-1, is GAGVSQSPRYKVTKRGQDVALRCDPISGHVSLYWYRQALGQGPEFLTYFNYEAQQDKSGLPNDRFSAERPEGSISTLTIQRTEQRDSAMYRCASSLTGVVTEAFFGQGTRLTVV.

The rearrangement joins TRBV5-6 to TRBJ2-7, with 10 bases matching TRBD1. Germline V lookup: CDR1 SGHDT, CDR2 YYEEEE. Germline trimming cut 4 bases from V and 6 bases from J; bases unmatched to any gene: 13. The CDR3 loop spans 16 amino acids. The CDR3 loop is CASSIGTGASGGEQYF. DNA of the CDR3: TGTGCCAGCAGCATTGGGACAGGGGCCTCAGGGGGCGAGCAGTACTTC.

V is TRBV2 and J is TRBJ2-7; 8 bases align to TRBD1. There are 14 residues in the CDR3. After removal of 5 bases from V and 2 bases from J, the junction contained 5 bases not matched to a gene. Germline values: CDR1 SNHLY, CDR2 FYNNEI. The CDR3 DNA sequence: TGTGCCAGCAGTCCCGGGACAGGACCCTACGAGCAGTACTTC. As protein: CASSPGTGPYEQYF. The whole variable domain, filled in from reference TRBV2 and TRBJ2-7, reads EPEVTQTPSHQVTQMGQEVILRCVPISNHLYFYWYRQILGQKVEFLVSFYNNEISEKSEIFDDQFSVERPDGSNFTLKIRSTKLEDSAMYFCASSPGTGPYEQYFGPGTRLTVT.

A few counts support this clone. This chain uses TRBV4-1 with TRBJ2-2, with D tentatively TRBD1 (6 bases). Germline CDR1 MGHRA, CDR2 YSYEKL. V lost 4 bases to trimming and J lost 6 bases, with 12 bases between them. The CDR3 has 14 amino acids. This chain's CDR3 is CASSRAGESGELFF. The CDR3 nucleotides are TGCGCCAGCAGCCGAGCAGGGGAGTCCGGGGAGCTGTTTTTT.

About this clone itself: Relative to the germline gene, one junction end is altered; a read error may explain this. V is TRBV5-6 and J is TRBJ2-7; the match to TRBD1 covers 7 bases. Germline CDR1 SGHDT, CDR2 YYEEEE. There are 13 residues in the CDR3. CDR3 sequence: CASSLTGAYGQYF. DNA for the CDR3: TGTGCCAGCAGCTTGACAGGGGCCTACGGGCAGTACTTC.